The TCR beta chain described here comes from a study of T cells in localized non-small cell lung cancer. V lost 6 bases to trimming and J lost 4 bases, with 6 bases between them. CDR1 and CDR2 (germline): ENHRY, SYGVKD. The CDR3 sequence is 12 residues long. Profiling relied on immunoSEQ multiplex PCR, and the TCRdb table lists in-frame clones only, not all of them. This table has around 21,000 clones, roughly nine tenths appearing once. Regarding this clone: What it binds is unknown.

Overall study results and limits: One tumor region alone was sequenced, and heterogeneity therefore remains possible. Uninvolved adjacent lung showed the highest T cell clonality, exceeding tumor.

The chain recombines TRBV10-3 with TRBJ1-4; no clear D gene. Here the sequenced sample was peripheral blood, taken before any cancer treatment. The sequence was obtained from a male donor older than 55 with stage I lung adenocarcinoma. The CDR3 DNA is TGTGCCATCAGCCCGGATAATGAAAAACTGTTTTTT. It yields the protein CAISPDNEKLFF.